This TCR beta chain was identified during a study of molecular identifiers for immune sequencing clone quantification. This clonotype was observed at least ten times. Its antigen is still unknown. TCRdb reanalysed the PCR reads using MiXCR and keeps one entry per CDR3 protein. The profile shows approximately 680,000 distinct CDR3 sequences, 25% of them singletons. Naive CD8 T cells were FACS-sorted by CD8+CD4-CCR7+CD45RA+ markers. The CDR3 is 16 residues long. Germline lookup yields CDR1 LGHNA and CDR2 YSLEER. With 0 bases removed from V and 6 bases from J, the gap between germline ends came to 18 bases. Notes on the study in general: Spike-in Jurkat TCR RNA from a single cell reportedly registered among 900,000 to 1,000,000 naive cells.

The sequence was obtained from a human donor in good health. Some libraries in this study had Jurkat cell RNA spiked in. This chain links TRBV4-3 with TRBJ2-7; D not resolved. Material for sequencing was naive CD8+ T cells from blood, with Jurkat cell RNA spiked in. Subset specified: FACS-sorted CD8+CD4-CCR7+CD45RA+ naive T cells. The CDR3 spells CASSQDYSLANAEQYF. The CDR3 DNA sequence: TGCGCCAGCAGCCAAGACTATAGCCTCGCGAATGCCGAGCAGTACTTC.